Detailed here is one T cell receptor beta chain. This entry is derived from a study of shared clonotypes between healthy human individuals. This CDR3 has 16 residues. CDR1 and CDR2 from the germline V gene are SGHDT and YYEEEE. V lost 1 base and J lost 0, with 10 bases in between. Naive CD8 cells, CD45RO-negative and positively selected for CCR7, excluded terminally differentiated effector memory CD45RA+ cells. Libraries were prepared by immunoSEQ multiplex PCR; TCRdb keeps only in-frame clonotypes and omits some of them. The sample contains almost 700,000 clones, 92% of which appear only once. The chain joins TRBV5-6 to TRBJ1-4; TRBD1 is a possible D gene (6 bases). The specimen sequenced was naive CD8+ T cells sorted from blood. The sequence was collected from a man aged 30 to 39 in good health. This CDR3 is CASSLLPGATNEKLFF. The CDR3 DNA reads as TGTGCCAGCAGCTTGTTACCAGGGGCAACTAATGAAAAACTGTTTTTT. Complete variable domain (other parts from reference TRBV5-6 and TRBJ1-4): DAGVTQSPTHLIKTRGQQVTLRCSPKSGHDTVSWYQQALGQGPQFIFQYYEEEERQRGNFPDRFSGHQFPNYSSELNVNALLLGDSALYLCASSLLPGATNEKLFFGSGTQLSVL.